Included here is one T cell receptor beta chain sequence, with context. Its antigen is undetermined. The sample belongs to a study of circulating and synovial CD4+ cells in juvenile arthritis. Study-level results: Deeper sequencing increased measured overlap with synovial clonotypes. Some such blood samples were as oligoclonal as synovium.

TCRdb keeps only in-frame clones here, not all; method: immunoSEQ multiplex PCR. This table has roughly 1,500 clones, around 89% appearing once. This CDR3 region has 13 residues. J lost 3 bases, V lost 7 bases, and 1 base had no gene match. Germline CDR1 is MNHNY and CDR2 is SVGAGI (reference sequence). The sequenced material came from HLA-DR+ CD4+ T cells from blood. Subset reported: circulating pathogenic-like lymphocytes, sorted as HLA-DR+CD14-CD3+CD4+CD25low/- blood T cells. The TCR comes from a human patient with juvenile idiopathic arthritis. Some clones in this sample may be carry-over from other donors' samples. V and J are TRBV6-6 and TRBJ2-2, with TRBD1 matching 8 bases. The CDR3 DNA sequence: TGTGCCAGCACACAGGGGGACACCGGGGAGCTGTTTTTT. It encodes CASTQGDTGELFF.